This entry lists 11 T cell receptor beta chains sequenced from one sample in a study of beta chain features in type 1 diabetes. Regarding the study as a whole: The study found moderately but significantly shorter TCRB CDR3s in all four CD4+ subsets of Type 1 diabetes patients.

TCRB transcripts that were expressed got sequenced, as all of the isolated RNA had been reverse transcribed. Assay used: immunoSEQ multiplex PCR; TCRdb lists only in-frame clones, some missing. The repertoire holds a few hundred thousand clones, about 23% seen once, with roughly 0.011% in the top ten. These TCRs are of unknown antigen specificity. Sequencing used naive CD4+ T cells from blood. The receptors here all came from a woman younger than 45 with type 1 diabetes.

Of note for this clone: This specimen includes other DNA sequences encoding the same CDR3. V and J are TRBV5-1 and TRBJ2-5; 9 bases are a match to TRBD1. This CDR3 has 13 residues. Per germline, CDR1 SGHRS and CDR2 YFSETQ. Losses at the gene ends were 4 bases for V and 5 bases for J; bases not matched to a gene: 3. The DNA for the CDR3 is TGCGCCAGCAGCAGGACAGGGGAGGAGACCCAGTACTTC. Translation: CASSRTGEETQYF.

This clone showed up just a few times. V and J are TRBV30 and TRBJ2-3; 11 positions match TRBD2. This CDR3 has 15 amino acids. CDR1 is GTSNPN and CDR2 is SVGIG in the germline V gene (reference sequence). The J segment lost 5 bases and the V segment lost 3 bases, leaving 7 bases of the junction unmatched. This chain's CDR3 is CAWRPRLAGKDTQYF. DNA for the CDR3: TGTGCCTGGAGGCCTCGACTAGCGGGGAAAGATACGCAGTATTTT.

The chain uses TRBV30 and TRBJ1-1, with a possible D match to TRBD1 (5 bases). The CDR3 is 14 residues long. In germline, CDR1 is GTSNPN, CDR2 SVGIG (reference sequence). Trimming shortened V by 1 base and J by 4 bases, and 13 bases separated the two germline ends. CDR3 coding DNA: TGTGCCTGGAGTGCACCTCCAGGGCGCACTGAAGCTTTCTTT. This gives the protein CAWSAPPGRTEAFF.

This sequence joins TRBV15 and TRBJ1-4, with TRBD1 as a possible D gene (5 bases). The CDR3 extends over 17 amino acids. V lost 1 base to trimming and J lost 5 bases, with 17 bases between them. Germline V gives CDR1 LNHNV, CDR2 YYDKDF (reference sequence). The CDR3 nucleotides are TGTGCCACCAGCAGAGCCTACAGGAATGAGTGGAATGAAAAACTGTTTTTT. Its translation is CATSRAYRNEWNEKLFF.

This clone turned up a few times. The chain has TRBV9 and TRBJ2-1; 11 positions agree with TRBD1. Trimming cost V 2 bases and J 9 bases; bases outside gene matches: 10. This CDR3 spans 16 amino acids. Germline V gene data show CDR1 as SGDLS and CDR2 as YYNGEE. The CDR3 region is CASSVSGQGAGGEQFF. DNA for the CDR3: TGTGCCAGCAGCGTTAGTGGACAGGGGGCCGGTGGTGAGCAGTTCTTC.

J is TRBJ2-1 and V is TRBV2; D is unresolved. The germline gives CDR1 SNHLY, CDR2 FYNNEI. The V gene lost 6 bases and the J gene lost 0 bases, with 9 bases spanning the gap. This CDR3 contains 14 residues. The CDR3 DNA follows: TGTGCCAGCAGCGACACGAGCTCCTACAATGAGCAGTTCTTC. Amino acid sequence: CASSDTSSYNEQFF.

The V and J genes are TRBV11-2 and TRBJ1-1; 9 bases agree with TRBD1. J lost 4 bases, V lost 5 bases, and 8 bases had no gene match. CDR1 and CDR2 from the germline V gene are SGHAT and FQNNGV. The CDR3 loop spans 15 amino acids. Written as DNA, the CDR3 is TGTGCCAGCAGCCGGTACGGACAGGGGAGCACTGAAGCTTTCTTT. Its protein product is CASSRYGQGSTEAFF.

This clone was found a few times. The CDR3 sequence is CASGLADNNEQFF. CDR3 sequence (DNA): TGTGCCAGCGGACTAGCGGACAACAATGAGCAGTTCTTC. The chain employs TRBV9 and TRBJ2-1; 10 bases match TRBD2. Trimming cost V 7 bases and J 5 bases; bases outside gene matches: 3. From germline, CDR1 is SGDLS and CDR2 YYNGEE. The CDR3 totals 13 residues.

The table lists this clone with a few counts. V is TRBV25-1 and J is TRBJ1-3; 9 bases match TRBD1. This CDR3 contains 14 residues. CDR1 is MGHDK, CDR2 SYGVNS, per germline. The trim removed 5 bases at V and 7 bases at J, leaving 6 bases unmatched. The CDR3 DNA is TGTGCCAGCAGTAAACTAGACAGGGGGAACACCATATATTTT. Translating gives CASSKLDRGNTIYF.

J is TRBJ2-6 and V is TRBV5-4, with TRBD2 matching over 7 bases. This CDR3 has 19 amino acids. Germline V gene lookup returns CDR1 SGHNT and CDR2 YYREEE (reference sequence). The trim removed 2 bases at V and 1 base at J, leaving 12 bases unmatched. The CDR3 bases are TGTGCCAGCAGCTTAAAAACGGGAGGAGAGGGGTCTGGGGCCAACGTCCTGACTTTC. It yields the protein CASSLKTGGEGSGANVLTF.

This clone turned up a few times. The J gene is TRBJ2-1, the V gene TRBV15, with a possible D match to TRBD2 (5 bases). Trimming stripped 0 bases from V and 6 bases from J, with 12 bases between. Germline V CDR1 and CDR2: LNHNV, YYDKDF (reference sequence). This CDR3 comprises 15 residues. This CDR3 is CATSRDLVEGNEQFF. The CDR3 nucleotides are TGTGCCACCAGCAGAGATCTAGTAGAGGGCAATGAGCAGTTCTTC.